A single sample is the source of the 13 T cell receptor beta chains below, sequenced in a study of blood T cell repertoires in COVID-19. Only in-frame clones appear in the TCRdb table, and some are missing; sequencing was by immunoSEQ multiplex PCR. The table shows more than 200,000 clones, with 65% to 85% occurring only once. Material for sequencing was peripheral blood. The receptors come from a middle-aged man with acute or convalescent COVID-19.

The chain has TRBV19 and TRBJ1-5; 8 bases are a match to TRBD1. The ends lost 5 bases at V and 5 bases at J; junction bases unmatched: 2. CDR1 and CDR2 (germline): LNHDA, SQIVND (reference sequence). The CDR3 sequence is 13 residues long. The CDR3 sequence: CASSGTGDQPQHF. DNA of the CDR3: TGTGCCAGTAGTGGGACAGGAGATCAGCCCCAGCATTTT.

This clone was seen only once. This chain joins TRBV24-1 and TRBJ1-1, with TRBD1 identical over 7 bases. The CDR3 is 17 residues long. Germline values: CDR1 KGHDR, CDR2 SFDVKD. Losses at the gene ends were 4 bases for V and 1 base for J; bases not matched to a gene: 11. The CDR3 reads CATSDQGQPGGNTEAFF. For the CDR3, the DNA is TGTGCCACCAGTGACCAGGGACAGCCTGGGGGGAACACTGAAGCTTTCTTT.

This CDR3 is CASHGLDGAAQYF. The CDR3 nucleotides are TGTGCCAGCCACGGTCTTGATGGGGCGGCCCAGTACTTC. This sequence joins TRBV3-1 (or the pseudogene TRBV3-2) and TRBJ2-5, with D possibly matching TRBD1 (5 bases). The V and J ends lost 8 bases and 9 bases respectively, with 19 bases between them. Germline values: CDR1 LGHDT, CDR2 YNNKEL (reference sequence). This CDR3 is built from 13 residues.

The chain recombines TRBV6-4 with TRBJ1-1; D remains unclear. The CDR3 sequence is 13 residues long. V gave up 6 bases and J gave up 5 bases, with 13 bases separating them. Germline CDR1 and CDR2: MRHNA and SNTAGT. This CDR3 is CASSAGRWTEAFF. CDR3 DNA: TGTGCCAGCAGCGCCGGGAGGTGGACTGAAGCTTTCTTT.

This sequence joins TRBV10-3 and TRBJ1-5, with 9 nucleotides matching TRBD1. The CDR3 sequence is 12 residues long. V lost 10 bases to trimming and J lost 7 bases; unmatched junction nucleotides: 5. Looked up from germline, CDR1 is ENHRY and CDR2 is SYGVKD. The CDR3 loop reads CATRTGDQPQHF. The CDR3 DNA reads as TGTGCCACCCGGACAGGGGACCAGCCCCAGCATTTT.

This chain uses TRBV7-8 with TRBJ1-3; 7 bases agree with TRBD1. The CDR3 has 17 residues. Germline V gene sequence: CDR1 SGHVS, CDR2 FQNEAQ. With 5 bases clipped from V and 0 bases from J, the junction kept 10 bases outside the gene matches. DNA for the CDR3: TGTGCCAGCAGCCCCCCGACAGGGCCCTTCTCTGGAAACACCATATATTTT. Protein product: CASSPPTGPFSGNTIYF.

The chain recombines TRBV3-1 (or the pseudogene TRBV3-2) with TRBJ1-2; a weak D match, TRBD1 (5 bases). Trimming stripped 4 bases from V and 4 bases from J, with 10 bases between. The CDR3 extends over 13 amino acids. Germline CDR1 reads LGHDT; CDR2 reads YNNKEL (reference sequence). The CDR3 loop reads CASSPGKGYGYTF. In nucleotides, the CDR3 is TGTGCCAGCAGCCCAGGGAAGGGCTATGGCTACACCTTC.

The rearrangement links TRBV11-2 to TRBJ1-6; perhaps TRBD1 as D (5 bases). The germline V gene encodes CDR1 SGHAT and CDR2 FQNNGV. Trimming took off 10 bases at V and 16 bases at J, with 23 bases between the two ends. This CDR3 is 13 amino acids long. CDR3 bases: TGTGCCACCCCGACAGTTATAATTCAAGGACTCCACTTT. As protein: CATPTVIIQGLHF.

V is TRBV7-9 and J is TRBJ1-5; TRBD1 matches 11 bases. The ends lost 1 base at V and 5 bases at J; junction bases unmatched: 13. CDR3 size: 19 residues. Germline CDR1 reads SEHNR; CDR2 reads FQNEAQ (reference sequence). The CDR3, as DNA: TGTGCCAGCAGCTTAGTCCGGGACAGGGGGACAGTAATACATCAGCCCCAGCATTTT. As protein: CASSLVRDRGTVIHQPQHF.

The V gene is TRBV11-2, the J gene TRBJ1-5; 10 nucleotides line up with TRBD1. The germline V gene encodes CDR1 SGHAT and CDR2 FQNNGV. This CDR3 is 18 amino acids long. J was trimmed by 0 bases and V by 1 base; bases with no gene match: 6. CDR3 region: CASSLGTGGLGSNQPQHF. In DNA, the CDR3 is TGTGCCAGCAGCTTAGGGACAGGGGGGCTTGGTAGCAATCAGCCCCAGCATTTT.

The rearrangement joins TRBV6-5 to TRBJ2-5; D possibly corresponds to TRBD1 (5 bases). Germline CDR1 and CDR2: MNHEY and SVGAGI. V dropped 5 bases and J dropped 11 bases, with 12 bases sitting between them. CDR3 length: 11 residues. For the CDR3, the DNA is TGTGCCAGCAGTAATTTAGGGGATCAGTACTTC. Encoded protein: CASSNLGDQYF.

The V call is TRBV4-3, the J call TRBJ1-1; weak D call: TRBD1 (5 bases). The CDR3 is 13 amino acids. Germline values: CDR1 LGHNA, CDR2 YSLEER. Trimming pared 5 bases from V and 8 bases from J, leaving 15 bases between. The CDR3 here is CASSSQGKNEAFF. DNA of the CDR3: TGCGCCAGCAGCTCCCAGGGAAAAAACGAAGCTTTCTTT.

This clone was recorded once. The chain couples TRBV5-4 to TRBJ2-5; TRBD1 aligns across 7 bases. The CDR3 spans 15 residues. The germline V gene has CDR1 SGHNT and CDR2 YYREEE (reference sequence). V shed 0 bases and J 5 bases; nucleotides not matched to a gene: 7. The CDR3 coding sequence is TGTGCCAGCAGCTTGGAAACAGGGGCGGTCGAGACCCAGTACTTC. Translating gives CASSLETGAVETQYF.